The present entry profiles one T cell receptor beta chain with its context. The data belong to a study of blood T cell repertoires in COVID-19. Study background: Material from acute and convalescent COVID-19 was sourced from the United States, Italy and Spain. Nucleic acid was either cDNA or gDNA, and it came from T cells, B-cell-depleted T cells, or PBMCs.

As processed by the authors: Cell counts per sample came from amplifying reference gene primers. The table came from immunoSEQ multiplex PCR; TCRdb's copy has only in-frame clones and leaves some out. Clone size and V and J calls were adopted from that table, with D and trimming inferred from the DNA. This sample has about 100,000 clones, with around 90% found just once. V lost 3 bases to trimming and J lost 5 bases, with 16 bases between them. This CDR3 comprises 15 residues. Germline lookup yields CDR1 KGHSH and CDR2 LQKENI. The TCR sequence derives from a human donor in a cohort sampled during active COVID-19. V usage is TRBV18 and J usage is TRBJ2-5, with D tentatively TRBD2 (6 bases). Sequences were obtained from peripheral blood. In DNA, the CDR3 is TGTGCCAGCTCACCGCGGGACTCACGAGGGGAGACCCAGTACTTC. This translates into CASSPRDSRGETQYF.